The 2 T cell receptor beta chains below all came from one sample that was sequenced in a study of cytomegalovirus exposure and HLA in healthy donors. Primers: 60 Vbeta forward and 13 Jbeta reverse. Only in-frame clones appear in the TCRdb table, and some are missing; sequencing was by immunoSEQ multiplex PCR. The sample lists roughly 130,000 clones, about two thirds occurring once. The sample consisted of PBMCs. The receptors were gathered from a man aged 40-49 years in good health and CMV-seropositive.

As regards this clone: The junction does not match germline at one end; this may be a read error. The J gene is TRBJ2-3, the V gene TRBV10-2; 7 positions match TRBD2. CDR1 and CDR2 from the germline V gene are WSHSY and SAAADI. CDR3 size: 12 residues. The CDR3 sequence: CASTPGTNHFHF. CDR3 in DNA: TGCGCCAGCACCCCCGGGACTAACCATTTCCATTTT.

The chain carries TRBV5-1 and TRBJ2-7; 10 positions agree with TRBD1. This CDR3 spans 14 amino acids. Germline V CDR1 and CDR2: SGHRS, YFSETQ. The ends lost 3 bases at V and 5 bases at J; junction bases unmatched: 5. DNA of the CDR3: TGCGCCAGCAGCTACCGGGACAGGGGCAACGAGCAGTACTTC. Translated, it gives CASSYRDRGNEQYF.